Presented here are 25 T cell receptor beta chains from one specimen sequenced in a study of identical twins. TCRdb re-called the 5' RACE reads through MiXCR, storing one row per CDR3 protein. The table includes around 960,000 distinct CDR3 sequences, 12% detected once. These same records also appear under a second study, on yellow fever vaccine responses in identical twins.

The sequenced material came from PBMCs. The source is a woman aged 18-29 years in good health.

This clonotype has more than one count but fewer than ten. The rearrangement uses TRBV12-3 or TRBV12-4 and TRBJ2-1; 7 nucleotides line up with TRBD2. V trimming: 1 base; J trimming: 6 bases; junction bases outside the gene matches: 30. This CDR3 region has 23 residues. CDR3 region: CASSLDGGLGTTNLVRRTNEQFF. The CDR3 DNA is TGTGCCAGCAGTTTAGATGGCGGCTTGGGGACTACTAACTTGGTTCGCCGTACCAATGAGCAGTTCTTC.

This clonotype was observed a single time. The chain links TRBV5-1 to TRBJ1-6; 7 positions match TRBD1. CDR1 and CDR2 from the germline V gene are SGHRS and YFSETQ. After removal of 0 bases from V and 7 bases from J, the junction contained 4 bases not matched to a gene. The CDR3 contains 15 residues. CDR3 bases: TGCGCCAGCAGCTTGGCGGGACAGACCAATTCACCCCTCCACTTT. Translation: CASSLAGQTNSPLHF.

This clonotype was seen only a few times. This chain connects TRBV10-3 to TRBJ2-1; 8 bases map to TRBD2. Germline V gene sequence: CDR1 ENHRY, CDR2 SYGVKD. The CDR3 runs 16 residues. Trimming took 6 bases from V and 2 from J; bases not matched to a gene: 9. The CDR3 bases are TGTGCCATCAGCGGCCTACTAGCGGAACCCTACAATGAGCAGTTCTTC. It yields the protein CAISGLLAEPYNEQFF.

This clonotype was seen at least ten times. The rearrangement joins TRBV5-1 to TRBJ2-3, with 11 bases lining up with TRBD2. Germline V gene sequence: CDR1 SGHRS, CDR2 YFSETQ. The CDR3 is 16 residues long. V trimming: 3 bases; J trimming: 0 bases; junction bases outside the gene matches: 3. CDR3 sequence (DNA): TGCGCCAGCAGCTCCGGGACTAGCGGTAGCACAGATACGCAGTATTTT. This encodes CASSSGTSGSTDTQYF. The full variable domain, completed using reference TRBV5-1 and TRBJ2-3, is KAGVTQTPRYLIKTRGQQVTLSCSPISGHRSVSWYQQTPGQGLQFLFEYFSETQRNKGNFPGRFSGRQFSNSRSEMNVSTLELGDSALYLCASSSGTSGSTDTQYFGPGTRLTVL.

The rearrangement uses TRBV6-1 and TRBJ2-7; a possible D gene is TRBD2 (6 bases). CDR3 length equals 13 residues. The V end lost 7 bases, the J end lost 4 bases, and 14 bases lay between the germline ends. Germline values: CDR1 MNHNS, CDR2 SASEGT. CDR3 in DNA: TGTGCCAGCACCAAGGAGGGGTTTTACGAGCAGTACTTC. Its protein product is CASTKEGFYEQYF.

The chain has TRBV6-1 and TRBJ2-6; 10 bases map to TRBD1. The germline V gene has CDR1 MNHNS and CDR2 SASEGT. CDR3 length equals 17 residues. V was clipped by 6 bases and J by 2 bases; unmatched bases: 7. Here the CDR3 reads CASRRGQGGAGANVLTF. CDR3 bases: TGTGCCAGCAGACGTGGACAGGGGGGCGCTGGGGCCAACGTCCTGACTTTC.

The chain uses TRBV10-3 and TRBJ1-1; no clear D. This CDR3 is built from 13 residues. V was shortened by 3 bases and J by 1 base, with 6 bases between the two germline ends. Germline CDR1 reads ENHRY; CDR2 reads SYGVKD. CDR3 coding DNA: TGTGCCATCAGTGATAACAGGAACACTGAAGCTTTCTTT. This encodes CAISDNRNTEAFF.

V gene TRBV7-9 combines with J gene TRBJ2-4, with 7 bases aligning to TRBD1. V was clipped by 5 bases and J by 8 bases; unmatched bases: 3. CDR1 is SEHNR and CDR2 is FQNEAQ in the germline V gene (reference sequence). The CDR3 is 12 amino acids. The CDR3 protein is CASSPGTDIQYF. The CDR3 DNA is TGTGCCAGCAGCCCCGGGACAGACATTCAGTACTTC.

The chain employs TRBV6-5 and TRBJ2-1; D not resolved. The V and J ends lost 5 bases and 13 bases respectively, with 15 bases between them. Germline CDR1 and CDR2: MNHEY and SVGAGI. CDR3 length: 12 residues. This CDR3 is CASSDVQGRQFF. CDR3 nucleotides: TGTGCCAGCAGTGATGTACAAGGCCGTCAGTTCTTC.

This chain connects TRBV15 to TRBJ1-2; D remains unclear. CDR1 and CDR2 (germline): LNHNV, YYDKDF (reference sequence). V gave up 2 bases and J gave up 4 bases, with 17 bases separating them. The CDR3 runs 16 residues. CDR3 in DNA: TGTGCCACCAGCAGATCCCGAGGTTCAGTGCGCTATGGCTACACCTTC. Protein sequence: CATSRSRGSVRYGYTF.

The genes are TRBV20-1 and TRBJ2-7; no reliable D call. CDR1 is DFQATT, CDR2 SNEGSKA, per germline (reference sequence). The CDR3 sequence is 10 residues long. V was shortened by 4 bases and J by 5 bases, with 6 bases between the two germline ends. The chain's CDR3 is CSAIGNEQYV. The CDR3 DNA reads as TGCAGTGCTATAGGGAACGAGCAGTACGTC.

CDR3 loop: CASTRMGLPSTDTQYF. CDR3 sequence (DNA): TGTGCCAGCACGCGCATGGGGCTCCCTAGCACAGATACGCAGTATTTT. The chain is built from TRBV11-2 and TRBJ2-3; perhaps TRBD1 as D (5 bases). The length of the CDR3 is 16 residues. V lost 7 bases, J lost 0 bases, and 17 bases lay in between. From germline, CDR1 is SGHAT and CDR2 FQNNGV.

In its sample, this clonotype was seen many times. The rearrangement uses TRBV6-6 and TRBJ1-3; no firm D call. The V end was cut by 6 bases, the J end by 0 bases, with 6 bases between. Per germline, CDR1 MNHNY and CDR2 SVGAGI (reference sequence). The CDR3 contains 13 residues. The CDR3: CASSYYSGNTIYF. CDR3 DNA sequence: TGTGCCAGCAGCTATTACTCTGGAAACACCATATATTTT.

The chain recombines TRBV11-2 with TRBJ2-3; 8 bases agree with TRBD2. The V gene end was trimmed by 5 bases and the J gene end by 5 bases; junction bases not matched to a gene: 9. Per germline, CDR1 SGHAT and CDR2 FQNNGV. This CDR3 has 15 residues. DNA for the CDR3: TGTGCCAGCAGCCCACCGGCGGCGGGGGGAGATACGCAGTATTTT. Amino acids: CASSPPAAGGDTQYF. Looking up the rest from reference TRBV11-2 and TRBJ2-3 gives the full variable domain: EAGVAQSPRYKIIEKRQSVAFWCNPISGHATLYWYQQILGQGPKLLIQFQNNGVVDDSQLPKDRFSAERLKGVDSTLKIQPAKLEDSAVYLCASSPPAAGGDTQYFGPGTRLTVL.

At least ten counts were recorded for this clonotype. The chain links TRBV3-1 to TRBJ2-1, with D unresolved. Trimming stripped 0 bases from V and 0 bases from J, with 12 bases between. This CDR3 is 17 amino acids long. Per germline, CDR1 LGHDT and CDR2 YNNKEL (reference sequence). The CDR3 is CASSQEKGVYSYNEQFF. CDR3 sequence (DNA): TGTGCCAGCAGCCAAGAGAAGGGTGTATACTCCTACAATGAGCAGTTCTTC.

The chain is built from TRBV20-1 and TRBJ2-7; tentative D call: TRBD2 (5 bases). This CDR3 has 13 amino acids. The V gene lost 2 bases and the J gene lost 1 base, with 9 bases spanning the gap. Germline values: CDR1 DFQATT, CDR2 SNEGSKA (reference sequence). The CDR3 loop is CSARFEGSYEQYF. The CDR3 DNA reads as TGCAGTGCTAGATTTGAGGGTTCCTACGAGCAGTACTTC.

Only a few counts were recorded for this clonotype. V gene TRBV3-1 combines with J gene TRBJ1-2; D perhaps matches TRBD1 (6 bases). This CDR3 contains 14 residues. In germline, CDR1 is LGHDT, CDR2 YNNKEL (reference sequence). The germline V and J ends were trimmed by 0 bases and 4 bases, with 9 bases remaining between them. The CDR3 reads CASSQEDRFYGYTF. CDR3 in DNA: TGTGCCAGCAGCCAAGAGGACAGATTCTATGGCTACACCTTC.

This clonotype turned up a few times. In nucleotides, the CDR3 is TGTGCCAGCAGCTTGTTATCTAGCTGGCATGAGCAGTTCTTC. Protein sequence: CASSLLSSWHEQFF. This sequence joins TRBV5-5 and TRBJ2-1; weak D call: TRBD2 (5 bases). The CDR3 covers 14 residues. Germline CDR1 is SGHKS and CDR2 is YYEKEE (reference sequence). V dropped 1 base and J dropped 8 bases, with 13 bases sitting between them.

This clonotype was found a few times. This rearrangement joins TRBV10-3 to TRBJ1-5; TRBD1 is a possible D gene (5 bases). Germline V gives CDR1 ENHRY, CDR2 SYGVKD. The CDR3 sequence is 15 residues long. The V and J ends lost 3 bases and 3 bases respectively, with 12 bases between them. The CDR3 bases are TGTGCCATCAGTGATACCCAGGGCACCAATCAGCCCCAGCATTTT. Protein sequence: CAISDTQGTNQPQHF.

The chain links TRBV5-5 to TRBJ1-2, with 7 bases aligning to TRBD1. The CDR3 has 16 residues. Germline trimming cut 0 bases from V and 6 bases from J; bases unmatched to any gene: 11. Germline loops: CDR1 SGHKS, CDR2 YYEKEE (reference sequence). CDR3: CASSLGNRDSFHGYTF. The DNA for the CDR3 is TGTGCCAGCAGCTTGGGGAACCGGGACAGTTTTCATGGCTACACCTTC.

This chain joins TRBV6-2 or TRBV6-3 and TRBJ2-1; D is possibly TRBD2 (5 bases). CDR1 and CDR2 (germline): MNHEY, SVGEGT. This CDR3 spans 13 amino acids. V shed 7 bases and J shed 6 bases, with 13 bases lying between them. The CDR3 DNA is TGTGCCAGCACCGAGACTATGGCCAATGAGCAGTTCTTC. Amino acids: CASTETMANEQFF.

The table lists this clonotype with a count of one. CDR3 amino acids: CASSLAIRGTSINEQFF. The DNA for the CDR3 is TGTGCCAGCAGCTTAGCCATCCGTGGGACTAGCATCAATGAGCAGTTCTTC. The chain couples TRBV7-9 to TRBJ2-1; 9 positions agree with TRBD2. Per germline, CDR1 SEHNR and CDR2 FQNEAQ (reference sequence). The CDR3 consists of 17 residues. The J segment lost 6 bases and the V segment lost 0 bases, leaving 9 bases of the junction unmatched.

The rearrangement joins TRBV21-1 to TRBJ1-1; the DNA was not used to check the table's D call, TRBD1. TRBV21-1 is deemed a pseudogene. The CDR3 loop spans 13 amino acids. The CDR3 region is CASSQLNRVKAFF. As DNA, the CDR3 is TGTGCCAGCAGCCAACTTAACAGGGTGAAAGCTTTCTTT.

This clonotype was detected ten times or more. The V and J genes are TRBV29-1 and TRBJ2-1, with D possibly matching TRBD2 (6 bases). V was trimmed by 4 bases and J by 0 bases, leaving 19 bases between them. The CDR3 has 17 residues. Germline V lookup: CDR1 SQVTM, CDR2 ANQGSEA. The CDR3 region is CSVGSLGGRVSYNEQFF. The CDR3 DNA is TGCAGCGTTGGAAGCTTGGGGGGAAGGGTCTCCTACAATGAGCAGTTCTTC.

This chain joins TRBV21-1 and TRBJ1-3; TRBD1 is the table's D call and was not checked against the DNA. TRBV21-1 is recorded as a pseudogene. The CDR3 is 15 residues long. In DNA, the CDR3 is TGTGCCAGCAGGATTAAAACAGGGTCTGGAAACACCATATATTTT. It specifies CASRIKTGSGNTIYF.